Sequencing of this T cell receptor beta chain was carried out in a study of T cell changes during pregnancy in multiple sclerosis. V trimming: 4 bases; J trimming: 3 bases; junction bases outside the gene matches: 2. The length of the CDR3 is 15 residues. Germline loops: CDR1 SEHNR, CDR2 FQNEAQ (reference sequence). This clone was detected once. Sequenced by immunoSEQ multiplex PCR; TCRdb stores in-frame clones only, minus some. The sample has 15,000 to 20,000 clones, more than 70% seen once. The TCR comes from a female donor in good health, enrolled as a control in a pregnancy study. Source: CD8+ T cells from peripheral blood mononuclear cells, taken in the third trimester of pregnancy. J is TRBJ2-7 and V is TRBV7-9, with 14 positions matching TRBD2. CDR3 coding DNA: TGTGCCAGCAGCTCCGGGACTAGCGGGGGCTACGAGCAGTACTTC. This encodes CASSSGTSGGYEQYF.